The clone carrying this T cell receptor (beta chain) turned up a few times. This sample was included in a study of blood T cell repertoires in COVID-19. Study overall: Collection of acute and convalescent COVID-19 samples took place in the United States, Italy and Spain. T cells, B-cell-depleted T cells, or PBMCs supplied cDNA or gDNA.

In the original processing: Amplification with reference gene primers provided the estimates of nucleated cell counts. Here immunoSEQ multiplex PCR was the method, and the copy in TCRdb shows in-frame clones only, minus some. That table is the source of V, J and clone size, and D and trimming were worked out from the DNA. The sample contains roughly 260,000 clones, 87% of which appear only once. The CDR3 is 13 residues long. V gave up 5 bases and J gave up 1 base, with 6 bases separating them. CDR1 and CDR2 (germline): LNHNV, YYDKDF (reference sequence). Recruitment covered fewer than 25 US areas and drew participants whose ages spanned roughly 18 to 100 years.

V and J are TRBV15 and TRBJ1-5; no clear D gene. The origin of this receptor is a woman between 25 and 40 years old with acute COVID-19. The sequenced sample consisted of PBMCs or T cells enriched from blood (not recorded which). Here the CDR3 DNA reads TGTGCCACCAGCCCCGGGAGCAATCAGCCCCAGCATTTT. It codes for CATSPGSNQPQHF.